A selection of T cell receptor beta chains follows, all from one sample in a study of cytomegalovirus exposure and HLA in healthy donors. The table came from immunoSEQ multiplex PCR; TCRdb's copy has only in-frame clones and leaves some out. This sample carries about 170,000 clones, roughly 71% of them seen once, and the ten largest clones take 1.5%. The material sequenced was PBMCs. The receptors originated from a girl aged 5-17 years in good health and CMV-seronegative. CDR3s include the opening cysteine and the closing phenylalanine or tryptophan. The D gene is left open where the match is weak. Size tells how often a clone was seen (once, few, many) or the class of an expanded clone, and some rows leave it out.

clone size	V gene	D gene	J gene	CDR3 protein	CDR3 DNA
NA	TRBV2	TRBD1	TRBJ1-2	CASSEGTGDFDYGYTF	TGTGCCAGCAGTGAGGGGACAGGGGACTTTGACTATGGCTACACCTTC
NA	TRBV5-1	TRBD1	TRBJ1-4	CASSRLRTGEKLFF	TGCGCCAGCAGCCGGCTAAGGACAGGAGAAAAACTGTTTTTT
NA	TRBV27	NA	TRBJ2-7	CASSPLGGGSSYEQYF	TGTGCCAGCAGTCCCTTAGGGGGGGGGAGCTCCTACGAGCAGTACTTC
NA	TRBV7-6	TRBD1	TRBJ1-6	CASSPVVPGQGGTLHF	TGTGCCAGCAGCCCAGTTGTCCCGGGACAGGGGGGGACCCTCCACTTT
NA	TRBV25-1	TRBD1	TRBJ2-7	CASSGTGGGHEQYF	TGTGCCAGCAGTGGCACAGGGGGCGGGCACGAGCAGTACTTC
few	TRBV5-1	NA	TRBJ2-5	CASSLVPGQETQYF	TGCGCCAGCAGCTTGGTACCAGGGCAAGAGACCCAGTACTTC
NA	TRBV7-9	NA	TRBJ1-6	CASSSDGQNSPLHF	TGTGCCAGCAGCTCCGACGGACAGAATTCACCCCTCCACTTT
few	TRBV9	NA	TRBJ2-7	CASSTSTGPEQYF	TGTGCCAGCAGCACGAGCACAGGCCCAGAGCAGTACTTC
few	TRBV19	TRBD1	TRBJ1-2	CASSIDPQGQGAGYTF	TGTGCCAGTAGTATAGATCCCCAGGGACAGGGGGCCGGCTACACCTTC
few	TRBV5-1	TRBD1	TRBJ1-1	CASSLTGANTEAFF	TGCGCCAGCAGCCTGACAGGGGCGAACACTGAAGCTTTCTTT
NA	TRBV30	TRBD1	TRBJ1-4	CAWNYRETGGDWEKLFF	TGTGCCTGGAACTACCGTGAGACAGGGGGCGATTGGGAAAAACTGTTTTTT
NA	TRBV6-1	TRBD1	TRBJ2-1	CASRDRALANEQFF	TGTGCCAGCAGGGACAGGGCGTTGGCCAATGAGCAGTTCTTC
NA	TRBV9	TRBD1	TRBJ2-1	CASSVGGTGYYNEQFF	TGTGCCAGCAGCGTAGGGGGGACAGGATATTACAATGAGCAGTTCTTC
NA	TRBV19	NA	TRBJ1-5	CASSVRREGLPQHF	TGTGCCAGTAGTGTTAGGAGGGAGGGCCTACCCCAGCATTTT
NA	TRBV7-6	NA	TRBJ1-4	CASSSRQGEKLFF	TGTGCCAGCAGCTCCCGACAAGGAGAAAAACTGTTTTTT
NA	TRBV6-1	NA	TRBJ1-2	CASRQGRIDYGYTF	TGTGCCAGCAGACAGGGTAGAATTGACTATGGCTACACCTTC
NA	TRBV7-9	NA	TRBJ1-1	CASSLEDRIIMNTEAFF	TGTGCCAGCAGCTTAGAAGACAGGATCATCATGAACACTGAAGCTTTCTTT
NA	TRBV5-3	TRBD1	TRBJ2-3	CARSLAGGTGLTDTQYF	TGTGCCAGAAGCTTGGCAGGCGGGACAGGGCTTACAGATACGCAGTATTTT
NA	TRBV13	TRBD1	TRBJ2-2	CASSPPGGTGELFF	TGTGCCAGCAGCCCGCCAGGGGGCACCGGGGAGCTGTTTTTT
few	TRBV28	NA	TRBJ1-2	CASSLEGAYGYTF	TGTGCCAGCAGTTTGGAGGGAGCCTATGGCTACACCTTC
once	TRBV12-5	NA	TRBJ1-5	CASGAGISVEPQHF	TGTGCTAGTGGTGCAGGGATCTCGGTCGAGCCCCAGCATTTT
NA	TRBV4-1	TRBD1	TRBJ1-3	CASSPGQPTVTIYF	TGCGCCAGCAGCCCGGGACAGCCGACAGTAACCATATATTTT
NA	TRBV5-4	TRBD1	TRBJ1-2	CASSPDRGLGYGYTF	TGTGCCAGCAGCCCGGACAGGGGGCTGGGCTATGGCTACACCTTC
NA	TRBV9	TRBD2	TRBJ2-3	CASSVAAQRGGTDTQYF	TGTGCCAGCAGCGTTGCTGCGCAGCGGGGGGGCACAGATACGCAGTATTTT
NA	TRBV10-1	TRBD2	TRBJ2-1	CASSELAGVFDEQFF	TGCGCCAGCAGTGAGCTAGCGGGGGTTTTCGATGAGCAGTTCTTC
few	TRBV7-3	NA	TRBJ1-2	CASSLTYTGSGYTF	TGTGCCAGCAGCTTAACGTACACAGGTTCTGGCTACACCTTC
NA	TRBV27	TRBD2	TRBJ2-1	CASSLRTVGGYNEQFF	TGTGCCAGCAGTTTAAGGACTGTCGGGGGGTACAATGAGCAGTTCTTC
NA	TRBV15	NA	TRBJ2-3	CATSSPSRPNDTDTQYF	TGTGCCACCAGCAGTCCGTCTAGACCAAACGACACAGATACGCAGTATTTT
NA	TRBV19	NA	TRBJ1-5	CASSIFHEGNQPQHF	TGTGCCAGTAGTATCTTCCATGAGGGCAATCAGCCCCAGCATTTT
NA	TRBV15	NA	TRBJ1-2	CATSSPQGREGYTF	TGTGCCACCAGCAGTCCCCAGGGTAGGGAAGGCTACACCTTC
few	TRBV5-1	TRBD1	TRBJ1-2	CASSLGQGYYGYTF	TGCGCCAGCAGCTTAGGACAGGGGTACTATGGCTACACCTTC
once	TRBV5-1	TRBD1	TRBJ2-5	CASSPGQGETQYF	TGCGCCAGCAGCCCGGGACAGGGGGAGACCCAGTACTTC
NA	TRBV6-6	NA	TRBJ1-3	CASNYGTGSSGNTIYF	TGTGCCAGCAACTATGGTACGGGGTCCTCTGGAAACACCATATATTTT
NA	TRBV4-1	TRBD1	TRBJ1-5	CASRGTGVNQPQHF	TGCGCCAGCAGGGGGACAGGGGTCAATCAGCCCCAGCATTTT
NA	TRBV2	NA	TRBJ1-1	CASGDMNTEAFF	TGTGCCAGCGGGGACATGAACACTGAAGCTTTCTTT
NA	TRBV6-1	TRBD1	TRBJ2-7	CASGTDLSYEQYF	TGTGCCAGCGGGACAGACCTTTCCTACGAGCAGTACTTC
few	TRBV27	NA	TRBJ1-2	CASSLLGTRYGYTF	TGTGCCAGCAGTTTATTGGGGACACGCTACGGCTACACCTTC
NA	TRBV7-8	NA	TRBJ2-5	CASSWKGLATTETQYF	TGTGCCAGCAGCTGGAAAGGTCTAGCAACAACGGAGACCCAGTACTTC
NA	TRBV27	TRBD1	TRBJ2-2	CASSPGTGAGELFF	TGTGCCAGCAGTCCCGGGACAGGGGCCGGGGAGCTGTTTTTT
NA	TRBV11-2	NA	TRBJ2-1	CASSFAPTGGYEQFF	TGTGCCAGCAGCTTTGCCCCGACGGGGGGCTATGAGCAGTTCTTC
NA	TRBV2	NA	TRBJ1-1	CASLQLRIDTEAFF	TGTGCCAGCCTACAGCTCCGAATTGACACTGAAGCTTTCTTT
NA	TRBV6-1	TRBD2	TRBJ2-5	CAASGDLGQETQYF	TGTGCTGCTAGCGGGGACCTCGGACAAGAGACCCAGTACTTC
NA	TRBV6-6	NA	TRBJ1-6	CASSGHSNSPLHF	TGTGCCAGCAGTGGCCATTCGAATTCGCCCCTCCACTTT